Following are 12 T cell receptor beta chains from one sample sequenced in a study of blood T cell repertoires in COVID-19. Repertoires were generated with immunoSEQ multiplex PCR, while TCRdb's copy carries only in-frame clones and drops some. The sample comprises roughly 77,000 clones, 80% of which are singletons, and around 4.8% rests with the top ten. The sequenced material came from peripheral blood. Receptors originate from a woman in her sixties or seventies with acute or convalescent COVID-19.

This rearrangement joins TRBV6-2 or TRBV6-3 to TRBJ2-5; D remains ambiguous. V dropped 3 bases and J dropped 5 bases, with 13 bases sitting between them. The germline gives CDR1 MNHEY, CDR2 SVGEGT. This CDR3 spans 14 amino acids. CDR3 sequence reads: CASSYSSRPETQYF. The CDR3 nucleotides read TGTGCCAGCAGTTATTCCTCTAGACCGGAGACCCAGTACTTC.

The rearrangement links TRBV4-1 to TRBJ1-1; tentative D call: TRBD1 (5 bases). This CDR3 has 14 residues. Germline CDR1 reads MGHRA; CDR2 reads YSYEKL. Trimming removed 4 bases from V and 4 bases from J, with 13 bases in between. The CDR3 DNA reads TGCGCCAGCAGCCCGACCGGGGGAATCACTGAAGCTTTCTTT. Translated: CASSPTGGITEAFF.

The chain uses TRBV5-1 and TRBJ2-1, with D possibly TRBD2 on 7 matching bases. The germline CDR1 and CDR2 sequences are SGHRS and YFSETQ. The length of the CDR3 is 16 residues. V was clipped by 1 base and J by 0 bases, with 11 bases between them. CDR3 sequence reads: CASSLTRGGSYNEQFF. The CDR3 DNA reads TGCGCCAGCAGCTTGACGAGGGGGGGCTCCTACAATGAGCAGTTCTTC.

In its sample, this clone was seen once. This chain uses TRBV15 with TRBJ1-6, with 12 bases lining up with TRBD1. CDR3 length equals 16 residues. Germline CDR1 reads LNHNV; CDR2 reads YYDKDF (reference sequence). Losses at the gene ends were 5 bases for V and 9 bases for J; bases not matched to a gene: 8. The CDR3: CATSLSPGQGASPLHF. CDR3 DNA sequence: TGTGCCACCAGCCTTTCCCCGGGACAGGGGGCTTCACCCCTCCACTTT.

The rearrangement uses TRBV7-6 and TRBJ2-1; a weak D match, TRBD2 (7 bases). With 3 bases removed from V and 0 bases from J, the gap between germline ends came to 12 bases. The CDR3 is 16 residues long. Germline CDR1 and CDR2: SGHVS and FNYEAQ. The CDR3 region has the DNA TGTGCCAGCAGCTTGGGGGGGCCTAGCTCCTACAATGAGCAGTTCTTC. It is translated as CASSLGGPSSYNEQFF. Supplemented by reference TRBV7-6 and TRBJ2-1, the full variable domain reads GAGVSQSPRYKVTKRGQDVALRCDPISGHVSLYWYRQALGQGPEFLTYFNYEAQQDKSGLPNDRFSAERPEGSISTLTIQRTEQRDSAMYRCASSLGGPSSYNEQFFGPGTRLTVL.

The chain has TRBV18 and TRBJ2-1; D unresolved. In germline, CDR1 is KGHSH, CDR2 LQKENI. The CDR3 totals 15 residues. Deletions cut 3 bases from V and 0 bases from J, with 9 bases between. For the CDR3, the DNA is TGTGCCAGCTCACCGGTAGCCGACTCCTACAATGAGCAGTTCTTC. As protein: CASSPVADSYNEQFF.

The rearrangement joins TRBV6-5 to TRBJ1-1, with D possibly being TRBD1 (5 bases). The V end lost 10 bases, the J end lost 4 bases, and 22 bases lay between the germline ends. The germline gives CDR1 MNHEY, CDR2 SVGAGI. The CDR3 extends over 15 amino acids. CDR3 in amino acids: CAIRASYTGGTEAFF. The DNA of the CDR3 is TGTGCCATCCGAGCCTCCTACACGGGGGGCACTGAAGCTTTCTTT.

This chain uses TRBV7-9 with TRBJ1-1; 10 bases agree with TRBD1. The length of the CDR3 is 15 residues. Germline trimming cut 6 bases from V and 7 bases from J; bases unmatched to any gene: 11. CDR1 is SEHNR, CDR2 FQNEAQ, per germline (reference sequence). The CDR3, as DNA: TGTGCCAGCAGGGGCGACAGGGGGCGCGGAGGTGAAGCTTTCTTT. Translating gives CASRGDRGRGGEAFF.

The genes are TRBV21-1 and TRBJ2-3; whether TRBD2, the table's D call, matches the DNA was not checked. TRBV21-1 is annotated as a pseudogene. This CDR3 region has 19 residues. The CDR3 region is CASSHVRTSGGTSTDTQYF. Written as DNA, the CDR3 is TGTGCCAGCAGCCACGTGCGCACTAGCGGGGGAACGAGCACAGATACGCAGTATTTT.

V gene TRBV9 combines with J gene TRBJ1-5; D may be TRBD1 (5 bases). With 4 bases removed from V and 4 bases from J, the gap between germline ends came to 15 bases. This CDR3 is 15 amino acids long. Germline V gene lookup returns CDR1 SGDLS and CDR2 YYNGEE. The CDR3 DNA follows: TGTGCCAGCAGCCTAGGGCAGGGAGGAAATCAGCCCCAGCATTTT. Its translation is CASSLGQGGNQPQHF.

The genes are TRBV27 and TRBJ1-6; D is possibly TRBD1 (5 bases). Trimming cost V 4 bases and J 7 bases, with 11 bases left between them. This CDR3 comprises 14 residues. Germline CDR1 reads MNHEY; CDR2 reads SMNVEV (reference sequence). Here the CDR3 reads CASSSDSYNSPLHF. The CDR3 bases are TGTGCCAGCAGTTCTGACAGTTACAATTCACCCCTCCACTTT.

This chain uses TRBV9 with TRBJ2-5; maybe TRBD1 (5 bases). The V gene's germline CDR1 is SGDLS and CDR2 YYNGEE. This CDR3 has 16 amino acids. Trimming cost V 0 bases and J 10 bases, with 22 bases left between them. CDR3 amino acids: CASSVGLTGQLGDQYF. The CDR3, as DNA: TGTGCCAGCAGCGTAGGTCTTACAGGCCAGTTAGGAGACCAGTACTTC.